Shown below are 8 T cell receptor beta chains from a single sample sequenced in a study of blood T cell repertoires in COVID-19. Profiled with immunoSEQ multiplex PCR; TCRdb holds only in-frame clones, not every one. The sample carries about 230,000 clones, about four fifths recorded once. Source material: peripheral blood. Receptors were obtained from a woman older than 75 with COVID-19, enrolled during active disease.

Here the CDR3 DNA reads TGTGCCAGCAGCTTAGCCCCCTCAGGCGGCTACACCTTC. Its protein is CASSLAPSGGYTF. This chain joins TRBV7-9 and TRBJ1-2, with no clear D. V was trimmed by 0 bases and J by 8 bases, leaving 10 bases between them. CDR1 and CDR2 (germline): SEHNR, FQNEAQ (reference sequence). The CDR3 has 13 residues.

The J gene is TRBJ1-1, the V gene TRBV12-5; D unclear. The CDR3 is made up of 12 amino acids. The V end was cut by 6 bases, the J end by 2 bases, with 7 bases between. Germline CDR1 is LGHNT and CDR2 is FRNRAP. The CDR3 loop reads CASGHSNTEAFF. Here the CDR3 DNA reads TGTGCTAGTGGGCACTCCAACACTGAAGCTTTCTTT.

The chain employs TRBV5-1 and TRBJ1-6; possible D gene TRBD1, 6 bases. Deletions cut 1 base from V and 1 base from J, with 9 bases between. The CDR3 has 16 amino acids. Germline values: CDR1 SGHRS, CDR2 YFSETQ. CDR3 nucleotides: TGCGCCAGCAGCTTGAACCAGGGGTCCTATAATTCACCCCTCCACTTT. Translation gives CASSLNQGSYNSPLHF.

V usage is TRBV30 and J usage is TRBJ1-1, with a weak D call TRBD1 (5 bases). The V gene's germline CDR1 is GTSNPN and CDR2 SVGIG (reference sequence). Trimming pared 1 base from V and 1 base from J, leaving 13 bases between. CDR3 length: 15 amino acids. CDR3 nucleotide sequence: TGTGCCTGGAGTGGAAGGCAGGGCACGAACACTGAAGCTTTCTTT. This encodes CAWSGRQGTNTEAFF.

In its sample, this clone was seen a few times. J is TRBJ1-5 and V is TRBV27, with 7 bases fitting TRBD1. The CDR3 has 15 residues. The V and J ends lost 0 bases and 6 bases, in that order; junction bases with no gene match: 5. Germline values: CDR1 MNHEY, CDR2 SMNVEV (reference sequence). The CDR3 bases are TGTGCCAGCAGTTTATCGGCAGGGGGAGGTCAGCCCCAGCATTTT. It specifies CASSLSAGGGQPQHF.

This sequence joins TRBV29-1 and TRBJ1-1; D unresolved. Between the trimmed V and J ends, which lost 4 bases and 4 bases, there was a span of 10 bases. The CDR3 is 12 amino acids. Germline CDR1 SQVTM, CDR2 ANQGSEA. The CDR3 protein is CSVAPRGTEAFF. The CDR3 region has the DNA TGCAGCGTTGCGCCCCGGGGCACTGAAGCTTTCTTT.

V is TRBV27 and J is TRBJ1-6; 12 bases are shared with TRBD1. The CDR3 loop spans 15 amino acids. Germline values: CDR1 MNHEY, CDR2 SMNVEV (reference sequence). The V and J ends lost 5 bases and 9 bases, in that order; junction bases with no gene match: 5. DNA of the CDR3: TGTGCCAGCAGTGGGGACAGGGGGCCTGGTTCACCCCTCCACTTT. Translation: CASSGDRGPGSPLHF.

This chain links TRBV30 with TRBJ1-2, with 9 bases fitting TRBD1. This CDR3 has 15 amino acids. J was trimmed by 4 bases and V by 4 bases; bases with no gene match: 10. The germline V gene has CDR1 GTSNPN and CDR2 SVGIG (reference sequence). The CDR3 here is CAWTSQGARSYGYTF. The CDR3 nucleotides are TGTGCCTGGACCTCACAGGGGGCGCGGAGCTATGGCTACACCTTC.